This is a list of T cell receptor beta chains from one sample in a study of T cell responses to AZD1222 COVID-19 vaccine. Here immunoSEQ multiplex PCR was the method, and the copy in TCRdb shows in-frame clones only, minus some. This sample has about 59,000 clones; approximately 92% occur once, and the top ten carry about 5.9%. Sample: peripheral blood, taken 28 days after the second AZD1222 dose. These receptors were obtained from an adult who received the AZD1222 COVID-19 vaccine. The CDR3 runs from the conserved cysteine through the conserved F or W. Fields, in order: J gene, clone size, D gene, V gene, CDR3 DNA, CDR3 protein. A D gene is named only where the DNA matches it firmly. Rows give clone size only sometimes, using once, few, many, or a class for an expanded clone.

TRBJ2-3 | . | . | TRBV6-2/TRBV6-3 | TGTGCCAGCAGTTACAAAGGGGCCGTAGATACGCAGTATTTT | CASSYKGAVDTQYF
TRBJ1-3 | . | . | TRBV28 | TGTGCCAGCAGTGGAGCGGGGGAGGATGGAAACACCATATATTTT | CASSGAGEDGNTIYF
TRBJ1-1 | once | . | TRBV2 | TGTGCCAGCAGTGTGAGCGCAGGCCAAATGAACACTGAAGCTTTCTTT | CASSVSAGQMNTEAFF
TRBJ2-1 | . | TRBD1 | TRBV18 | TGTGCCAGCTCACCATCCGGGACAGGGGTCAATGAGCAGTTCTTC | CASSPSGTGVNEQFF
TRBJ2-7 | . | TRBD2 | TRBV15 | TGTGCCACCAGCACCCGGACTAGCGGGAAACACGAGCAGTACTTC | CATSTRTSGKHEQYF
TRBJ2-6 | once | TRBD1 | TRBV11-2 | TGTGCCAGCAGCCCCGGGCGGGACAGGGGGATCGGGGCCAACGTCCTGACTTTC | CASSPGRDRGIGANVLTF
TRBJ1-2 | few | TRBD1 | TRBV28 | TGTGCCAGCAGTTTAGGACAGGGTTATGGCTACACCTTC | CASSLGQGYGYTF
TRBJ2-7 | . | TRBD2 | TRBV12-3/TRBV12-4 | TGTGCCAGCAGTCCTGGGACTAGCAACGAGCAGTACTTC | CASSPGTSNEQYF
TRBJ1-5 | . | TRBD1 | TRBV6-5 | TGTGCCAGCAGTAACGGACAGGGGGACAATCAGCCCCAGCATTTT | CASSNGQGDNQPQHF
TRBJ2-2 | . | . | TRBV6-5 | TGTGCCAGCAGTTACGCAGGTCGACGGACCGGGGAGCTGTTTTTT | CASSYAGRRTGELFF
TRBJ2-1 | once | TRBD2 | TRBV9 | TGTGCCAGCAGCCCCTCAGGGACTAGCGGGAGGGCCTTTGTCAATGAGCAGTTCTTC | CASSPSGTSGRAFVNEQFF
TRBJ2-5 | few | TRBD1 | TRBV6-2/TRBV6-3 | TGTGCCAGCAGCCGAGGGACAGGGGCTCAAGAGACCCAGTACTTC | CASSRGTGAQETQYF
TRBJ1-5 | . | . | TRBV7-2 | TGTGCCAGCAGCTTAAGTCAGACATATAGCAATCAGCCCCAGCATTTT | CASSLSQTYSNQPQHF
TRBJ1-1 | once | . | TRBV5-4 | TGTGCCAGCAGCACGACCTTCAGGGCGGAGGGCACTGAAGCTTTCTTT | CASSTTFRAEGTEAFF
TRBJ2-5 | once | . | TRBV7-2 | TGTGCCAGCAGCTCCGGGACAGGCGGGGGGACCCAGTACTTC | CASSSGTGGGTQYF
TRBJ2-7 | . | TRBD2 | TRBV18 | TGTGCCAGCTCACCACCGACTAGCGGGGACGAGCAGTACTTC | CASSPPTSGDEQYF
TRBJ1-5 | . | . | TRBV28 | TGTGCCAGCAGTTTGGGGCTAGGGTGGGGCAATCAGCCCCAGCATTTT | CASSLGLGWGNQPQHF
TRBJ2-5 | . | . | TRBV28 | TGTGCCAGCAGCCCCGGCGACTGGGGAAAAGAGACCCAGTACTTC | CASSPGDWGKETQYF
TRBJ1-1 | . | TRBD1 | TRBV5-6 | TGTGCCAGCAGCTTTAGGGACAGGCCTTGGACTGAAGCTTTCTTT | CASSFRDRPWTEAFF
TRBJ1-1 | . | . | TRBV27 | TGTGCCAGCAGTTATCAGTGGGGGTTGAACACTGAAGCTTTCTTT | CASSYQWGLNTEAFF
TRBJ1-2 | . | . | TRBV29-1 | TGCAGCGCCTACAAGGACTCACCGAGGGATGGCTACACCTTC | CSAYKDSPRDGYTF
TRBJ1-5 | . | . | TRBV14 | TGTGCCAGCAGCCAAGGATACAAAGATCAGCCCCAGCATTTT | CASSQGYKDQPQHF
TRBJ2-1 | . | . | TRBV6-4 | TGTGCCAGCAGTGACTCTGTGGGGGGCGGATACAATGAGCAGTTCTTC | CASSDSVGGGYNEQFF
TRBJ1-6 | . | . | TRBV10-1 | TGCGCCAGCAGTGAAGATGATGCTGACTCGGCCCACTTT | CASSEDDADSAHF
TRBJ1-1 | . | . | TRBV27 | TGTGCCAGCATGGGAAAGACAGAGAACACTGAAGCTTTCTTT | CASMGKTENTEAFF
TRBJ2-1 | . | TRBD2 | TRBV18 | TGTGCCAGCTCACCCGTGACTAGCGTTGGCAATGAGCAGTTCTTC | CASSPVTSVGNEQFF
TRBJ2-2 | . | TRBD2 | TRBV7-3 | TGTGCCAGCAGCTTGGGAGGGCTCCACACCGGGGAGCTGTTTTTT | CASSLGGLHTGELFF
TRBJ2-2 | . | . | TRBV19 | TGTGCCAGTAGTAGCGGGACGAACACCGGGGAGCTGTTTTTT | CASSSGTNTGELFF
TRBJ2-3 | . | . | TRBV28 | TGTGCCAGCAGTCAGAGGTCCGGGGCTAGCACAGATACGCAGTATTTT | CASSQRSGASTDTQYF
TRBJ2-1 | . | . | TRBV11-2 | TGTGCCAGCAGCCCTGATCACAATGAGCAGTTCTTC | CASSPDHNEQFF
TRBJ1-1 | . | . | TRBV6-5 | TGTGCCAGCAACCTCCACGCGGACACTGAAGCTTTCTTT | CASNLHADTEAFF
TRBJ2-7 | few | TRBD2 | TRBV11-2 | TGTGCCAGCAGCCAACTAGCGGGAAACCACGAGCAGTACTTC | CASSQLAGNHEQYF
TRBJ2-6 | . | . | TRBV27 | TGTGCCAGCAGCATATACCCCCGCTCTGGGGCCAACGTCCTGACTTTC | CASSIYPRSGANVLTF
TRBJ1-6 | . | TRBD1 | TRBV18 | TGTGCCAGCTCACAACTACAGGGGGCGAATTCACCCCTCCACTTT | CASSQLQGANSPLHF
TRBJ1-3 | . | . | TRBV28 | TGTGCCAGCAGTCCCTTCGTTGGAAACACCATATATTTT | CASSPFVGNTIYF
TRBJ1-2 | . | . | TRBV5-1 | TGCGCCAGCAGCCCCGGGGGGCAGGGTGTGGATGGCTACACCTTC | CASSPGGQGVDGYTF
TRBJ2-7 | . | . | TRBV6-5 | TGTGCCAGCACCGATCCTGGACTGAGCCATTACGAGCAGTACTTC | CASTDPGLSHYEQYF
TRBJ1-1 | . | TRBD1 | TRBV29-1 | TGCAGCGCCGGGACAGCTAACACTGAAGCTTTCTTT | CSAGTANTEAFF
TRBJ2-1 | . | . | TRBV9 | TGTGCCAGCAGCGTACAGGGGGGGACCTACAATGAGCAGTTCTTC | CASSVQGGTYNEQFF
TRBJ2-5 | . | . | TRBV5-1 | TGCGCCAGCACCAACTCCCTACAGGGACAAGAGACCCAGTACTTC | CASTNSLQGQETQYF